The source of this T cell receptor (beta chain) is a study of T cells in Graves' hyperthyroidism and ophthalmopathy. Regarding this clonotype: Its antigen is undetermined. One end of the junction is discordant with germline, which a read error may explain.

The CDR3 runs 8 residues. Germline lookup yields CDR1 GTSNPN and CDR2 SVGIG (reference sequence). Among the patients, aged 18 to 65, hyperthyroidism was newly diagnosed and had lasted under 2 months. Clinical symptoms, serum thyroxine, TRAb, thyroid ultrasound and orbital computed tomography established diagnosis. Study-wide results and limits: Ophthalmopathy onset followed model prediction by a median around six months. Blood shared most expanded thyroid clonotypes above 0.001.

Amplification yielded TCR beta CDR3 regions, with RNA transcripts as the source. The HTBI primer set drove a first-round RT-PCR of the TCR CDR3. One entry per CDR3 protein results from TCRdb running MiXCR on the multiplex PCR reads. Of approximately 530,000 distinct CDR3 sequences in the sample, 16% were seen once. Material: blood. This rearrangement joins TRBV30 to TRBJ1-2; 7 bases agree with TRBD1. The clonotype comes from a woman younger than 35 with Graves' hyperthyroidism. CDR3 sequence (DNA): TGTGCCTGCAGGGGGACAGCCTTC. Translated: CACRGTAF. Based on the CDR3 plus reference TRBV30 and TRBJ1-2, the full variable domain is SQTIHQWPATLVQPVGSPLSLECTVEGTSNPNLYWYRQAAGRGLQLLFYSVGIGQISSEVPQNLSASRPQDRQFILSSKKLLLSDSGFYLCACRGTAFGSGTRLTVV.